This T cell receptor (beta chain) is drawn from a study of blood T cells in healthy people across ages (dated by TCRdb to about 2015). A note on the overall study: In model experiments, roughly one uniquely barcoded TCR beta cDNA molecule per two T cells was captured by template switching. The donors were divided into four age groups: young (average 16 years), middle-aged (about 39), aged (around 59) and long-lived (82). Age-related changes in TCR beta repertoire diversity were measured in the study by deep sequencing normalized with unique cDNA molecular identifiers. Two additional independent replicas of 1 million unique cDNA reads from the same blood draw were analyzed for two donors (one aged 18 to 30 and one aged 80 or older). Overall study outcomes, separate from this receptor: A strong correlation was found between observed TCR beta diversity and the percentage of naive T cells measured by flow cytometry. Conclusive comparison of naive and antigen-experienced compartments was prevented by the profiling of bulk unsorted PBMCs. Estimates of total diversity based on one million sequenced T cells were considered lower bounds and underestimates. Because donor CMV infection status was unknown, age-related changes in expanded clonotypes were potentially confounded. Compared with the aged group, the long-lived group had more naive CD4+ T cells, fewer expanded clones and increased TCR diversity, suggesting age selection. Observed TCR beta diversity per million T cells fell roughly linearly with age, and a significant reduction was already apparent by age roughly 40.

The roughly 39 donors, aged about 6 to 100 years, were systemically healthy Caucasian individuals from Russia. Each donor gave 8 to 10 milliliters of peripheral blood, collected into EDTA-treated Vacutainer tubes. PBMCs were isolated by Ficoll-Paque density-gradient centrifugation, with at least 6 million obtained per sample. Trizol reagent was used to extract total RNA from PBMCs, with at least 5 micrograms per sample. The percentages of naive CD45RAhigh/CD27high T cells were determined by flow cytometry on a PBMC aliquot from every donor. Only a few counts were recorded for this clonotype. What antigen it recognizes has not been identified. A much larger clone sits a single nucleotide away, making a read error possible. Libraries were prepared through 5' RACE. TCRdb lists the instrument as Illumina HiSeq 2500. A second PCR of roughly 7 to 12 cycles was run with a J-beta primer mix and a sample-barcoded 5' primer. Each TCR beta cDNA molecule received a unique molecular identifier from a template-switch 5' adaptor carrying 12 random nucleotides. Each sample yielded at least 2.5 million CDR3-containing paired-end reads. First-strand cDNA was synthesized from all RNA with the Mint cDNA synthesis kit, primed by a TRBC-specific oligonucleotide. Following uracil-DNA glycosylase treatment, all cDNA underwent a first 18-cycle PCR with the universal primers M1SS and BC2_uni_R. The original pipeline was this. Normalization of each sample was performed by random selection of 1 million high-quality reads, each carrying a distinct molecular identifier. Instead of being binned into consensus sequences, reads with shared molecular identifiers were discarded. MiTCR, set to a Q25 quality threshold and the strictest error-elimination algorithm, was used for CDR3 identification, clonotype clustering and error correction. A nonparametric unseen species model with Euler transformation was used to estimate lower-bound total TCR beta diversity. The public reads were reanalyzed by TCRdb: fastp trimming at Q25, MiXCR alignment, in-frame beta chains only. For every CDR3 protein sequence, its rows merge into one entry that carries the most common genes and DNA. Clone size and V and J calls follow TCRdb, not the original study. The sample yields approximately 900,000 distinct CDR3 sequences; 25% to 35% were counted once. The ten top clones hold about a tenth of the sample.

The sample also formed part of further work on T cells of mothers and their children. As noted in the second study: Nine systemically healthy Caucasian individuals, comprising three mothers and their six children, were included as donors. cDNA synthesis consumed the entire amount of extracted RNA, loaded at approximately 1.6 ug RNA in each 15 ul reaction. Sample barcodes and 2-4 random nucleotides were added via the M1S primer in the second PCR. Over 10 million TCR beta CDR3 reads came from each mother, compared with 3.3 million or so reads from each child. TCR recombination output is similarly shaped by thymic selection in related and unrelated pairs, with a minor effect exerted by inherited differences. Related mother-child pairs always showed normalized repertoire overlap that was slightly higher than in unrelated mother-child pairs, though the difference was never significant. Persistent microchimeric T cell clones were not detected, at a sensitivity of about 100 clones per million clonotypes. The study used deep NGS to compare TCR beta repertoires of mothers and children, seeking features distinguishing related mother-child pairs from unrelated individuals. Mothers averaged about 37 +/- 4 years of age and children averaged roughly 11 +/- 4 years. After adapter ligation with NEBNext reagents, the libraries were sequenced on Illumina HiSeq 2000 with 100+100 nt paired-end reads. To avoid cross-contamination, the mother libraries and the child libraries were prepared a month apart and sequenced in separate runs. Between roughly 500,000 and 2,300,000 distinct TCR beta clonotypes were identified per donor. Naive TCR beta clonotypes were estimated from low-frequency clonotypes matched to each donor's FACS-determined naive share, without sorting.

The sequenced material came from blood. This sequence was found in a woman aged 40-49 years in good health.

CDR3 loop: CASSQDQAGSYEQYF. The DNA sequence is given as TGCGCCAGCAGCCAAGACCAAGCAGGGAGCTACGAGCAGTACTTC. This receptor chain uses TRBV4-3 and TRBJ2-5; the D gene is perhaps TRBD1 or TRBD2, each of them matching over 5 bases. Matching the DNA end better, TRBJ2-7 makes the J call doubtful. The germline V gene yields LGHNA for CDR1 and YSLEER for CDR2. Including cysteine and phenylalanine, the CDR3 has 15 amino acids. Only the CDR3 DNA is retained, 45 bases long and in frame from the first base.